The text below deals with one TCR beta chain. The antigen is unknown. This sample is part of a study of CXCR3-negative and CXCR3-positive naive CD8 T cells. Whole-study results and caveats: Diversity in memory CD8+ cells fell much lower than the comparably high levels seen in both naive subsets. The study inferred TCR strength from TRB CDR3 properties and found comparable surface CD5 between naive subsets. Researchers report that CXCR3-positive naive cells carry more hydrophobic TRB CDR3s than CXCR3-negative naive cells.

The CDR3 has 15 amino acids. Germline V gives CDR1 SGHRS, CDR2 YFSETQ. TRB cDNA libraries were made by UMI-labeled 5' RACE. TCRdb reprocessed the 5' RACE reads, with one entry per CDR3 protein and no DNA. The sample includes about 150,000 distinct CDR3 sequences. Each CD8+ T cell subset was flow-sorted in triplicate. Every sort contained 300,000 or so cells. Phenotypically, naive CD8+ T cells corresponded to CD45RO-CCR7+CD27+CD95-. The sequenced sample was naive CXCR3+ CD8+ T cells from blood. Subset described: CD45RO-CCR7+CD27+CD95- naive CD8+ T cells expressing CXCR3 (TNR3+). This TCR came from a human donor in good health. Some clones in this sample may be carry-over from other donors' samples. This sequence joins TRBV5-1 and TRBJ2-7; the TCRdb call, TRBD2, lacks DNA for checking. This CDR3 reads CASSLGGLSSYEQYF.